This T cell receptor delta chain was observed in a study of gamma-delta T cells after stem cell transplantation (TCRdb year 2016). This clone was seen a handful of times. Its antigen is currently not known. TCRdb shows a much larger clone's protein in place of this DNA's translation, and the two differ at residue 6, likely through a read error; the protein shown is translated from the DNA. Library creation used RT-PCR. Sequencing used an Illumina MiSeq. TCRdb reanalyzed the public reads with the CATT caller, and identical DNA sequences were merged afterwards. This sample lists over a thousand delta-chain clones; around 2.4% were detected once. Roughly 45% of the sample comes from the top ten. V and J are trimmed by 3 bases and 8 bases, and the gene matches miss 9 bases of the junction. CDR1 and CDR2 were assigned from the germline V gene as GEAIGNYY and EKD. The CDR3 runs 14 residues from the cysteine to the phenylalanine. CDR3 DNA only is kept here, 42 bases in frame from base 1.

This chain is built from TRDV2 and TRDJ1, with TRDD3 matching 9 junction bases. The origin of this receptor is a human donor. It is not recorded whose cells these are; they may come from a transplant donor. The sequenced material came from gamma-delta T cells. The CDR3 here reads CACDPALGDSKLIF. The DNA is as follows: TGTGCCTGTGACCCCGCACTGGGGGACTCGAAACTCATCTTT.